This TCR beta chain stems from a study of blood T cell repertoires in COVID-19 (dated by TCRdb to about 2020). With respect to the entire study: Collaborator samples came from the United States, Italy and Spain and covered acute and convalescent phases of COVID-19. The prospective study material was composed of cDNA or gDNA derived from T cells, B-cell-depleted T cells, or PBMCs. Subjects who had been exposed to COVID-19, were actively infected with it, or had recovered from it provided the deeply sampled blood TCRbeta repertoires that made up the dataset. The repertoires were released in a freely available public database intended as a resource for research on the immune response to SARS-CoV-2. The samples were drawn from the first 160 participants of the ongoing ImmuneRACE study and from 950 to 1,500 subjects provided by 6 global collaborators. A de-identified subject ID, COVID-19 status, age in years and sex were almost always included in the sample metadata. Where available, HLA class I and class II types were taken from metadata supplied by the sample provider and were not determined by assay-based typing. Overall study outcomes, separate from this receptor: The amount of clinical and demographic metadata varied by source and participant and was provided uncurated.

Participants in the prospective study were enrolled through a virtual design, were aged roughly 18 to 100 years, and lived in 24 United States geographic areas. In the prospective study, participants were assigned to cohorts based on the clinical history participants reported in a screening survey and a study questionnaire. Exposed participants had been in contact with someone with a PCR-confirmed or clinician-diagnosed COVID-19 case within 2 weeks of study entry. Each participant in the prospective study had whole blood, serum and a nasopharyngeal or oropharyngeal swab collected by mobile phlebotomists. Prospective study participants could optionally give additional blood draws and questionnaires over a roughly two-month period. Before DNA extraction, prospective study blood samples were shipped either frozen or at room temperature. With regard to this clone: Its antigen is not yet known. Nothing much larger sits one base from this clone, and base qualities are not available.

TCRbeta CDR3 regions were amplified from genomic DNA by means of the immunoSEQ Assay, a bias-controlled multiplex PCR. The original pipeline was this. The number of nucleated cells in each sample was estimated by amplification of reference gene primers within the assay. To quantify the absolute abundance of each unique TCRbeta CDR3 rearrangement, sequence reads were collapsed and filtered. For each sample, productive Simpson clonality was calculated by taking the square root of Simpson's diversity index across productive rearrangements. Sourced from immuneACCESS, this table was stored by TCRdb with only in-frame sequences that have V and J called. A share of the clones is absent; for the studies checked, an unresolved V gene accounts for under half, and the remainder has no known explanation. From that table come the V and J calls and clone size; the DNA was used to work out D and trimming. A total of roughly 58,000 clones appear in this sample, under 80% of them only once. The top ten clonotypes cover 51% of the sample.

The CDR3 measures 14 amino acids from cysteine to phenylalanine. Here the CDR3 DNA is all that survives: 42 bases in frame from base 1. V is reduced by 4 bases and J by 8 bases, leaving a spacing of 20 bases between them. CDR1 and CDR2, per the germline V gene, are SQVTM and ANQGSEA. Material for sequencing was PBMCs or T cells enriched from blood (not recorded which). The chain joins TRBV29-1 to TRBJ1-2; no D gene is confidently identified. This TCR came from a woman aged 60-70 years who had been exposed to COVID-19. The CDR3 reads as follows: CSVAAWPGEGGYTF. The sequence in DNA is TGCAGCGTTGCGGCGTGGCCGGGCGAGGGAGGCTACACCTTC.